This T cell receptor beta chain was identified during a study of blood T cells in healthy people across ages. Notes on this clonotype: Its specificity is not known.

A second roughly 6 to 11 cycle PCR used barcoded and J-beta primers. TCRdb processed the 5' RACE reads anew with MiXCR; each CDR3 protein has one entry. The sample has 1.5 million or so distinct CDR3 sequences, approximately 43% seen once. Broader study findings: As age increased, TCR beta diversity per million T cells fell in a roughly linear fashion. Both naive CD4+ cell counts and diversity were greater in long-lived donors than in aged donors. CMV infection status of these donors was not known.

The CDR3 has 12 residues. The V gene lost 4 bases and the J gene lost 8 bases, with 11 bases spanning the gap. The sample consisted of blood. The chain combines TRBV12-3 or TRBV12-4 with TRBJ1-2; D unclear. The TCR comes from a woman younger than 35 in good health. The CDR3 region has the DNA TGTGCCAGCAGTTCCCTTCCGAGGGGCTACACCTTC. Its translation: CASSSLPRGYTF.